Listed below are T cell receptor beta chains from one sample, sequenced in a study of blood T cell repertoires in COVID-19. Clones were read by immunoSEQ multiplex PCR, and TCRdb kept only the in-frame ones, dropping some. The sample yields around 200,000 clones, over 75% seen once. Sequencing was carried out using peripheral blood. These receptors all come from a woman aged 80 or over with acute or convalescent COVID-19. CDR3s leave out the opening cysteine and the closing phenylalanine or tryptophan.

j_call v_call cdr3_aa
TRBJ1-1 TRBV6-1 ASSEWAGGVTEAF
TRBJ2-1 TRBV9 ASSVWAGGPDEQF
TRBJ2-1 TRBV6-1 ASSVPYREPPHNEQF
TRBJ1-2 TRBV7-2 ASSLTGGGRIYGYT
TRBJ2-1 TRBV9 ASSVGGLFLSYNEQF
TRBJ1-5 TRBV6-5 ASSLQLLNQPQH
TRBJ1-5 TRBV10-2 ASSAYRDTNQPQH
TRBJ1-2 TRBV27 ASSRTGTGPYGYT
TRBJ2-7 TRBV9 ASSASGIHEQY
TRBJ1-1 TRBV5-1 ASSLGAGLNTEAF
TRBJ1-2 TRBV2 ASSGTGVGGYT
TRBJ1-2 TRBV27 ASSQRQGYGYT
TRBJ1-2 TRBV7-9 ASSLDPHRSYGYT
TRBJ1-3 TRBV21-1 ASNPTGNSGNTIY
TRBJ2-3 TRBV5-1 ASTLGGASTDTQY
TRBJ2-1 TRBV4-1 ASSNTIQQF
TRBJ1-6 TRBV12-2 ASRLETGDTYNSPLH
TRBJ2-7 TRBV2 ASMGSPLEQY
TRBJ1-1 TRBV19 ASSFARDTEAF
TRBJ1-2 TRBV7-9 ASSLGLRSGYT
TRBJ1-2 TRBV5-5 ASINPGGGYGYT
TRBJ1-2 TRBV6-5 ASSYVPGEGYGYT
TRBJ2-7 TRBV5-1 ASSLGGPAWQY